This record looks at one T cell receptor beta chain sequence and its context. The record originates from a study of blood T cell repertoires in COVID-19. Trimming left V 3 bases short and J 2 bases short, with 9 bases between. This CDR3 has 14 amino acids. Germline V gives CDR1 SGHNT, CDR2 YYREEE (reference sequence). Method: immunoSEQ multiplex PCR; TCRdb's copy keeps in-frame clones and lacks some. This table has a few hundred thousand clones, approximately 90% appearing once. The sequenced material came from PBMCs or T cells enriched from blood (not recorded which). The chain recombines TRBV5-4 with TRBJ2-1; no clear D. This receptor was obtained from a middle-aged woman with acute COVID-19. This CDR3 is CASSSDSAYNEQFF. The CDR3 coding sequence is TGTGCCAGCAGCTCTGACTCGGCCTACAATGAGCAGTTCTTC. Supplemented by reference TRBV5-4 and TRBJ2-1, the full variable domain reads ETGVTQSPTHLIKTRGQQVTLRCSSQSGHNTVSWYQQALGQGPQFIFQYYREEENGRGNFPPRFSGLQFPNYSSELNVNALELDDSALYLCASSSDSAYNEQFFGPGTRLTVL.